These 21 T cell receptor beta chains share one sample of origin, sequenced in a study of CD8+ T cells in alopecia areata. Treatment reported: oral pan-JAK inhibitor, 5-10 mg twice daily. Peripheral blood and lesional scalp punch biopsies were taken from alopecia areata patients. Sequencing used cDNA as its template, made by extracting RNA and reverse transcribing it. Sequenced by immunoSEQ multiplex PCR; TCRdb stores in-frame clones only, minus some. Of 3,000 to 4,500 clones in the sample, roughly 71% were seen once. This specimen consisted of skin, obtained at week 24, from a patient treated with tofacitinib. All receptors derive from a human donor with alopecia areata.

This chain's CDR3 is CASGRRTGSDTEAFF. In nucleotides, the CDR3 is TGTGCTAGTGGCCGTCGGACAGGGAGTGACACTGAAGCTTTCTTT. This chain links TRBV12-5 with TRBJ1-1; TRBD1 matches 8 bases. The CDR3 runs 15 residues. Germline V gene sequence: CDR1 LGHNT, CDR2 FRNRAP. V gave up 6 bases and J gave up 3 bases; unmatched junction bases: 9.

The rearrangement uses TRBV6-6 and TRBJ1-1; D is ambiguous. V lost 1 base to trimming and J lost 0 bases, with 6 bases between them. The CDR3 is 14 amino acids. Per germline, CDR1 MNHNY and CDR2 SVGAGI (reference sequence). The CDR3 nucleotides read TGTGCCAGCAGTTACTTCCAAATGAACACTGAAGCTTTCTTT. Translation: CASSYFQMNTEAFF.

V gene TRBV4-2 combines with J gene TRBJ2-4, with D uncertain. The CDR3 has 12 residues. V lost 0 bases and J lost 8, with 5 bases in between. The germline CDR1 and CDR2 sequences are LGHNA and YNFKEQ. CDR3 bases: TGTGCCAGCAGCCAAGACGGTGACATTCAGTACTTC. This encodes CASSQDGDIQYF.

The rearrangement uses TRBV5-4 and TRBJ2-3, with 13 bases lining up with TRBD2. Trimming cost V 4 bases and J 1 base; bases outside gene matches: 6. In germline, CDR1 is SGHNT, CDR2 YYREEE (reference sequence). The CDR3 length is 17 residues. Here the CDR3 reads CASSPGTSGARTDTQYF. In DNA, the CDR3 is TGTGCCAGCAGCCCGGGGACTAGCGGGGCTCGCACAGATACGCAGTATTTT.

In its sample, this clone was seen a few times. The J gene is TRBJ2-7, the V gene TRBV9; D is unresolved. The V gene lost 0 bases and the J gene lost 0 bases, with 7 bases spanning the gap. In germline, CDR1 is SGDLS, CDR2 YYNGEE. The CDR3 spans 14 residues. Here the CDR3 reads CASSVVSNSYEQYF. CDR3 nucleotides: TGTGCCAGCAGCGTAGTATCAAACTCCTACGAGCAGTACTTC.

The gene calls are TRBV10-1 and TRBJ1-1, with D tentatively TRBD1 (6 bases). Germline V gives CDR1 WNHNN, CDR2 SYGVQD (reference sequence). Trimming removed 4 bases from V and 3 bases from J, with 21 bases in between. CDR3 length equals 17 residues. The CDR3 bases are TGCGCCAGCAGTGGAGAACCGCGACAGGAGGGGTACACTGAAGCTTTCTTT. Residues: CASSGEPRQEGYTEAFF.

The chain joins TRBV4-2 to TRBJ2-2; D gene ambiguous. There are 15 residues in the CDR3. The V gene lost 4 bases and the J gene lost 1 base, with 10 bases spanning the gap. CDR1 LGHNA and CDR2 YNFKEQ come from the germline V gene. This CDR3 is CASSRSTGNTGELFF. In nucleotides, the CDR3 is TGTGCCAGCAGCCGCTCGACGGGGAACACCGGGGAGCTGTTTTTT.

The CDR3 DNA reads as TGCGCCAGCAGCCAAGAGGCCAGGGGGGGGGAGACCCAGTACTTC. The encoded protein is CASSQEARGGETQYF. V and J are TRBV4-1 and TRBJ2-5, with D possibly called TRBD1 or TRBD2 (7 bases each). The V end was cut by 0 bases, the J end by 5 bases, with 13 bases between. Germline V lookup: CDR1 MGHRA, CDR2 YSYEKL. The CDR3 runs to 15 residues.

The chain combines TRBV4-3 with TRBJ2-7, with D tentatively TRBD1 or TRBD2 (5 bases each). The germline CDR1 and CDR2 sequences are LGHNA and YSLEER. V was trimmed by 6 bases and J by 5 bases, leaving 14 bases between them. The CDR3 covers 13 residues. The CDR3 is CASSYGRGHEQYF. CDR3 nucleotides: TGCGCCAGCAGTTACGGTCGGGGCCACGAGCAGTACTTC.

Remarks on this clone: The junction differs from germline at one of its ends, possibly a read error. The V gene is TRBV7-9, the J gene TRBJ1-1; perhaps TRBD1 as D (6 bases). Per germline, CDR1 SEHNR and CDR2 FQNEAQ (reference sequence). This CDR3 has 12 amino acids. CDR3 region: CAGSASGDEAFF. CDR3 nucleotide sequence: TGTGCCGGCAGCGCCTCAGGGGATGAAGCTTTCTTT.

In its sample, this clone was seen a few times. The gene calls are TRBV15 and TRBJ2-5; no clear D. The CDR3 runs 15 residues. In germline, CDR1 is LNHNV, CDR2 YYDKDF (reference sequence). V lost 0 bases and J 0 bases, leaving 8 bases between the germline ends. CDR3 sequence: CATSRDRAYQETQYF. The DNA of the CDR3 is TGTGCCACCAGCAGAGATAGGGCTTACCAAGAGACCCAGTACTTC.

The chain combines TRBV11-3 with TRBJ2-1; 7 bases are a match to TRBD2. Trimming at V came to 5 bases and at J to 8 bases, leaving 6 bases not matched to a gene. This CDR3 spans 13 amino acids. Germline V gene sequence: CDR1 SGHNT, CDR2 YENEEA. The DNA for the CDR3 is TGTGCCAGCAGCCCGCGGGAGTCTGATGAGCAGTTCTTC. As protein: CASSPRESDEQFF.

A single count supports this clone. J is TRBJ2-3 and V is TRBV28; the D call may be TRBD1 or TRBD2 (5 bases each). CDR3 length equals 18 residues. CDR1 is MDHEN and CDR2 is SYDVKM in the germline V gene. Trimming stripped 4 bases from V and 2 bases from J, with 22 bases between. The chain's CDR3 is CASSSPYSLLGDTDTQYF. For the CDR3, the DNA is TGTGCCAGCAGTTCCCCTTACAGTTTATTGGGGGACACAGATACGCAGTATTTT.

V is TRBV12-5 and J is TRBJ1-1; D may be TRBD1 (5 bases). Trimming removed 6 bases from V and 3 bases from J, with 11 bases in between. Germline V lookup: CDR1 LGHNT, CDR2 FRNRAP. CDR3 length equals 13 residues. CDR3 in amino acids: CASGQTRDTEAFF. CDR3 nucleotide sequence: TGTGCTAGTGGCCAAACCAGGGACACTGAAGCTTTCTTT.

The rearrangement joins TRBV6-5 to TRBJ1-1, with TRBD1 as a possible D gene (5 bases). The CDR3 runs to 13 residues. Trimming stripped 2 bases from V and 7 bases from J, with 11 bases between. Germline V gene sequence: CDR1 MNHEY, CDR2 SVGAGI. CDR3 sequence (DNA): TGTGCCAGCAGTTACGATGGGACTGATGAAGCTTTCTTT. Translation gives CASSYDGTDEAFF.

This chain connects TRBV5-6 to TRBJ1-6; D is perhaps TRBD1 (5 bases). Looked up from germline, CDR1 is SGHDT and CDR2 is YYEEEE. CDR3 length: 15 amino acids. The V gene lost 4 bases and the J gene lost 8 bases, with 16 bases spanning the gap. The CDR3 nucleotides are TGTGCCAGCAGCCTCCTGTCCAGGGCGGATTCACCCCTCCACTTT. Its protein is CASSLLSRADSPLHF.

Of note for this clone: Distinct nucleotide sequences in the sample also encode this CDR3. The V gene is TRBV7-2, the J gene TRBJ1-2; 9 nucleotides agree with TRBD1. The CDR3 totals 14 residues. The germline gives CDR1 SGHTA, CDR2 FQGNSA. V dropped 2 bases and J dropped 5; count of bases not matched to a gene: 3. The CDR3 nucleotides are TGTGCCAGCAGCTTAAGGGACAGGGAATATGGCTACACCTTC. Protein sequence: CASSLRDREYGYTF. Full variable domain (remainder filled in from reference TRBV7-2 and TRBJ1-2): GAGVSQSPSNKVTEKGKDVELRCDPISGHTALYWYRQSLGQGLEFLIYFQGNSAPDKSGLPSDRFSAERTGGSVSTLTIQRTQQEDSAVYLCASSLRDREYGYTFGSGTRLTVV.

The V and J genes are TRBV27 and TRBJ2-2, with D perhaps being TRBD1 or TRBD2 (6 bases each). The germline V gene has CDR1 MNHEY and CDR2 SMNVEV (reference sequence). This CDR3 spans 16 amino acids. With 3 bases removed from V and 5 bases from J, the gap between germline ends came to 16 bases. CDR3 loop: CASSFEEGGETGELFF. CDR3 coding DNA: TGTGCCAGCAGTTTCGAGGAGGGGGGTGAAACCGGGGAGCTGTTTTTT.

J is TRBJ1-4 and V is TRBV2; TRBD1 matches 7 bases. Unmatched junction bases numbered 11, after V lost 7 bases and J lost 0 bases. Germline CDR1 is SNHLY and CDR2 is FYNNEI. The CDR3 consists of 17 residues. CDR3 bases: TGTGCCAGCACGGGGGGGACAGCCATACCAACTAATGAAAAACTGTTTTTT. Translating it yields CASTGGTAIPTNEKLFF.

The chain uses TRBV27 and TRBJ2-5; 12 positions agree with TRBD2. The CDR3 length is 15 residues. Germline V gives CDR1 MNHEY, CDR2 SMNVEV (reference sequence). V lost 1 base, J lost 12 bases, and 9 bases stayed unmatched. CDR3 sequence (DNA): TGTGCCAGCAGTTTATACCCCCTAGCGGGGGGGCGAGAGTACTTC. Its protein is CASSLYPLAGGREYF.

The table lists this clone with a count of one. The V and J genes are TRBV20-1 and TRBJ1-2, with D unresolved. The CDR3 extends over 11 amino acids. Trimming removed 0 bases from V and 6 bases from J, with 5 bases in between. Germline V gives CDR1 DFQATT, CDR2 SNEGSKA (reference sequence). CDR3 sequence (DNA): TGCAGTGCTAGAGACCTCGATGGCTACACCTTC. Amino acids: CSARDLDGYTF.